These T cell receptor beta chains were read from a single sample in a study of T cells after yellow fever vaccination. TCRdb re-called the 5' RACE reads through MiXCR, storing one row per CDR3 protein. The table lists over 300,000 distinct CDR3 sequences, 4.1% of them singletons. The specimen comprised PBMCs, sampled 5 days after the yellow fever booster vaccination. These receptors came from a man aged 18 to 30 who received the YFV17D yellow fever vaccine. CDR3s include the opening cysteine and the closing phenylalanine or tryptophan. Each record gives: clone size, V gene, CDR3 length, D gene, J gene, CDR3 protein, CDR3 DNA. D genes are given only for firm matches. Clone size is shown for a subset of rows, as once, few, many or a class of expanded clone.

clone size: -
V gene: TRBV12-3/TRBV12-4
CDR3 length: 14
D gene: -
J gene: TRBJ1-5
CDR3 protein: CASSTSDGPGPQHF
CDR3 DNA: TGTGCCAGCAGTACCTCGGACGGGCCCGGGCCCCAGCATTTT

clone size: few
V gene: TRBV5-5
CDR3 length: 13
D gene: -
J gene: TRBJ2-1
CDR3 protein: CASSPGNLDEQFF
CDR3 DNA: TGTGCCAGCAGCCCCGGGAATCTGGATGAGCAGTTCTTC

clone size: -
V gene: TRBV7-9
CDR3 length: 15
D gene: -
J gene: TRBJ2-5
CDR3 protein: CASSALTGNQETQYF
CDR3 DNA: TGTGCCAGCAGCGCCCTCACGGGCAACCAAGAGACCCAGTACTTC

clone size: few
V gene: TRBV29-1
CDR3 length: 15
D gene: -
J gene: TRBJ2-3
CDR3 protein: CSVEGGRGNTDTQYF
CDR3 DNA: TGCAGCGTTGAAGGCGGCAGGGGAAACACAGATACGCAGTATTTT

clone size: few
V gene: TRBV7-2
CDR3 length: 16
D gene: TRBD1
J gene: TRBJ2-3
CDR3 protein: CASSLGDSVITDTQYF
CDR3 DNA: TGTGCCAGCAGCCTCGGGGACAGCGTGATTACAGATACGCAGTATTTT

clone size: -
V gene: TRBV6-6
CDR3 length: 12
D gene: -
J gene: TRBJ1-6
CDR3 protein: CASTRGDPPLHF
CDR3 DNA: TGTGCCAGCACCCGAGGGGATCCACCCCTCCACTTT

clone size: few
V gene: TRBV4-2
CDR3 length: 14
D gene: TRBD2
J gene: TRBJ2-1
CDR3 protein: CASSQDLRLAGANF
CDR3 DNA: TGTGCCAGCAGCCAAGATCTGCGACTAGCGGGGGCCAACTTC

clone size: few
V gene: TRBV12-3/TRBV12-4
CDR3 length: 14
D gene: -
J gene: TRBJ2-5
CDR3 protein: CASTPPGPVETQYF
CDR3 DNA: TGTGCCAGCACCCCCCCCGGGCCGGTGGAGACCCAGTACTTC

clone size: few
V gene: TRBV18
CDR3 length: 17
D gene: TRBD1
J gene: TRBJ2-5
CDR3 protein: CASSPQKGDRQQETQYF
CDR3 DNA: TGTGCCAGCTCACCACAAAAGGGGGACAGACAACAAGAGACCCAGTACTTC

clone size: few
V gene: TRBV5-5
CDR3 length: 13
D gene: -
J gene: TRBJ1-2
CDR3 protein: CASSRVTDHGYTF
CDR3 DNA: TGTGCCAGCAGCCGCGTAACAGATCATGGCTACACCTTC

clone size: -
V gene: TRBV28
CDR3 length: 15
D gene: -
J gene: TRBJ2-5
CDR3 protein: CASSAGRIVQETQYF
CDR3 DNA: TGTGCCAGCAGTGCCGGACGCATTGTCCAAGAGACCCAGTACTTC

clone size: many
V gene: TRBV29-1
CDR3 length: 12
D gene: -
J gene: TRBJ2-5
CDR3 protein: CSVRGAKETQYF
CDR3 DNA: TGCAGCGTTCGCGGGGCAAAAGAGACCCAGTACTTC

clone size: few
V gene: TRBV20-1
CDR3 length: 12
D gene: -
J gene: TRBJ2-5
CDR3 protein: CSAWDVRETQYF
CDR3 DNA: TGCAGTGCCTGGGACGTACGAGAGACCCAGTACTTC

clone size: many
V gene: TRBV5-1
CDR3 length: 16
D gene: -
J gene: TRBJ2-6
CDR3 protein: CASSTGGNSGANVLTF
CDR3 DNA: TGCGCCAGCAGCACGGGTGGGAATTCTGGGGCCAACGTCCTGACTTTC

clone size: -
V gene: TRBV4-1
CDR3 length: 18
D gene: -
J gene: TRBJ2-1
CDR3 protein: CASSHLGRRRSSYNEQFF
CDR3 DNA: TGCGCCAGCAGCCACTTAGGAAGACGCCGGAGCTCCTACAATGAGCAGTTCTTC

clone size: -
V gene: TRBV20-1
CDR3 length: 17
D gene: TRBD2
J gene: TRBJ2-7
CDR3 protein: CSARDSLGTSGNYEQYF
CDR3 DNA: TGCAGTGCTAGAGATTCGTTGGGGACTAGCGGCAACTACGAGCAGTACTTC

clone size: -
V gene: TRBV10-3
CDR3 length: 14
D gene: TRBD2
J gene: TRBJ2-1
CDR3 protein: CAISVAGLADEQFF
CDR3 DNA: TGTGCCATCAGTGTAGCGGGGCTTGCAGATGAGCAGTTCTTC

clone size: few
V gene: TRBV6-5
CDR3 length: 14
D gene: -
J gene: TRBJ1-3
CDR3 protein: CASSPNYAGNTIYF
CDR3 DNA: TGTGCCAGCAGCCCGAATTATGCTGGAAACACCATATATTTT

clone size: few
V gene: TRBV7-2
CDR3 length: 15
D gene: TRBD2
J gene: TRBJ2-5
CDR3 protein: CASSMTSGGAETQYF
CDR3 DNA: TGTGCCAGCAGTATGACTAGCGGGGGGGCGGAGACCCAGTACTTC

clone size: many
V gene: TRBV7-9
CDR3 length: 16
D gene: -
J gene: TRBJ1-3
CDR3 protein: CASSLALINVGNTIYF
CDR3 DNA: TGTGCCAGCAGCTTAGCGCTGATAAACGTCGGAAACACCATATATTTT

clone size: few
V gene: TRBV27
CDR3 length: 13
D gene: -
J gene: TRBJ1-1
CDR3 protein: CASATWGGTEAFF
CDR3 DNA: TGTGCCAGCGCCACCTGGGGAGGCACTGAAGCTTTCTTT

clone size: few
V gene: TRBV3-1
CDR3 length: 13
D gene: -
J gene: TRBJ1-5
CDR3 protein: CASSQDGTAPQHF
CDR3 DNA: TGTGCCAGCAGCCAAGATGGAACGGCCCCCCAGCATTTT

clone size: -
V gene: TRBV20-1
CDR3 length: 16
D gene: TRBD2
J gene: TRBJ2-5
CDR3 protein: CSARTYGTTFQETQYF
CDR3 DNA: TGCAGTGCTAGAACCTACGGGACTACCTTCCAAGAGACCCAGTACTTC

clone size: many
V gene: TRBV7-3
CDR3 length: 15
D gene: -
J gene: TRBJ2-3
CDR3 protein: CASSLTDGGADTQYF
CDR3 DNA: TGTGCCAGCAGCTTGACCGATGGGGGGGCGGATACGCAGTATTTT

clone size: many
V gene: TRBV5-1
CDR3 length: 15
D gene: TRBD2
J gene: TRBJ2-5
CDR3 protein: CASSLGGRSIGAQYF
CDR3 DNA: TGCGCCAGCAGCTTGGGCGGGAGGTCCATCGGGGCCCAGTACTTC

clone size: -
V gene: TRBV12-3/TRBV12-4
CDR3 length: 15
D gene: -
J gene: TRBJ2-5
CDR3 protein: CASSLSPSFQETQYF
CDR3 DNA: TGTGCCAGCAGTCTATCTCCTTCCTTTCAAGAGACCCAGTACTTC

clone size: few
V gene: TRBV4-1
CDR3 length: 16
D gene: TRBD1
J gene: TRBJ2-3
CDR3 protein: CASSQGDRGFIDTQYF
CDR3 DNA: TGCGCCAGCAGCCAAGGGGACAGGGGATTTATAGATACGCAGTATTTT

clone size: few
V gene: TRBV20-1
CDR3 length: 14
D gene: -
J gene: TRBJ1-1
CDR3 protein: CSAASREMNTEAFF
CDR3 DNA: TGCAGTGCTGCCTCGCGGGAAATGAACACTGAAGCTTTCTTT

clone size: many
V gene: TRBV5-1
CDR3 length: 15
D gene: -
J gene: TRBJ1-1
CDR3 protein: CASSDSGLQSTEAFF
CDR3 DNA: TGCGCCAGCAGCGACTCGGGCCTTCAGAGTACTGAAGCTTTCTTT

clone size: -
V gene: TRBV5-1
CDR3 length: 15
D gene: TRBD2
J gene: TRBJ2-3
CDR3 protein: CASRPRDYFTDTQYF
CDR3 DNA: TGCGCCAGCAGACCTCGGGACTACTTCACAGATACGCAGTATTTT

clone size: -
V gene: TRBV10-3
CDR3 length: 12
D gene: -
J gene: TRBJ1-5
CDR3 protein: CAISTGVVPQHF
CDR3 DNA: TGTGCCATCAGTACAGGAGTAGTGCCCCAGCATTTT

clone size: few
V gene: TRBV7-2
CDR3 length: 15
D gene: -
J gene: TRBJ2-5
CDR3 protein: CASSLAAAGPGTQYF
CDR3 DNA: TGTGCCAGCAGCTTAGCGGCCGCGGGGCCAGGGACCCAGTACTTC

clone size: many
V gene: TRBV20-1
CDR3 length: 14
D gene: TRBD2
J gene: TRBJ2-5
CDR3 protein: CSASRGGAQETQYF
CDR3 DNA: TGCAGTGCTAGCCGCGGGGGGGCTCAAGAGACCCAGTACTTC

clone size: few
V gene: TRBV4-3
CDR3 length: 15
D gene: TRBD2
J gene: TRBJ2-1
CDR3 protein: CASSQDWTSGYEQFF
CDR3 DNA: TGCGCCAGCAGCCAAGATTGGACTAGCGGCTATGAGCAGTTCTTC

clone size: many
V gene: TRBV11-2
CDR3 length: 15
D gene: -
J gene: TRBJ2-2
CDR3 protein: CASSLLGGGTGELFF
CDR3 DNA: TGTGCCAGCAGCTTATTAGGGGGAGGGACCGGGGAGCTGTTTTTT

clone size: few
V gene: TRBV5-1
CDR3 length: 16
D gene: -
J gene: TRBJ2-4
CDR3 protein: CASSLVQGSLMNIQYF
CDR3 DNA: TGCGCCAGCAGCTTGGTGCAGGGGTCATTAATGAACATTCAGTACTTC

clone size: few
V gene: TRBV4-3
CDR3 length: 15
D gene: -
J gene: TRBJ2-5
CDR3 protein: CASSQVVQGGKTQYF
CDR3 DNA: TGCGCCAGCAGCCAAGTGGTCCAGGGAGGCAAGACCCAGTACTTC

clone size: -
V gene: TRBV30
CDR3 length: 13
D gene: -
J gene: TRBJ2-3
CDR3 protein: CASDPGGADTQYF
CDR3 DNA: TGTGCCAGTGACCCCGGTGGGGCAGATACGCAGTATTTT

clone size: few
V gene: TRBV29-1
CDR3 length: 14
D gene: -
J gene: TRBJ2-4
CDR3 protein: CSVEAPGPKNIQYF
CDR3 DNA: TGCAGCGTTGAGGCCCCAGGACCCAAAAACATTCAGTACTTC

clone size: few
V gene: TRBV9
CDR3 length: 13
D gene: -
J gene: TRBJ1-2
CDR3 protein: CASSVAGSEGYTF
CDR3 DNA: TGTGCCAGCAGCGTAGCCGGGAGTGAAGGCTACACCTTC

clone size: few
V gene: TRBV24-1
CDR3 length: 11
D gene: -
J gene: TRBJ2-3
CDR3 protein: CATSRLDTQYF
CDR3 DNA: TGTGCCACCAGCAGGTTGGATACGCAGTATTTT

clone size: few
V gene: TRBV27
CDR3 length: 14
D gene: TRBD1
J gene: TRBJ2-1
CDR3 protein: CASSSGQGVDEQFF
CDR3 DNA: TGTGCCAGCAGTTCGGGACAGGGTGTTGATGAGCAGTTCTTC

clone size: few
V gene: TRBV5-1
CDR3 length: 14
D gene: -
J gene: TRBJ2-6
CDR3 protein: CASSLESGANVLTF
CDR3 DNA: TGCGCCAGCAGCTTGGAGTCTGGGGCCAACGTCCTGACTTTC

clone size: -
V gene: TRBV15
CDR3 length: 15
D gene: -
J gene: TRBJ2-3
CDR3 protein: CATSREDRATDTQYF
CDR3 DNA: TGTGCCACCAGCAGAGAAGACAGAGCCACAGATACGCAGTATTTT

clone size: many
V gene: TRBV5-1
CDR3 length: 14
D gene: -
J gene: TRBJ2-5
CDR3 protein: CASSSRALQETQYF
CDR3 DNA: TGCGCCAGCAGCTCCCGGGCACTCCAAGAGACCCAGTACTTC

clone size: -
V gene: TRBV4-1
CDR3 length: 17
D gene: -
J gene: TRBJ2-7
CDR3 protein: CASSQDRSAGASYEQYF
CDR3 DNA: TGCGCCAGCAGCCAAGATCGCTCGGCAGGGGCGTCCTACGAGCAGTACTTC

clone size: few
V gene: TRBV6-1
CDR3 length: 17
D gene: -
J gene: TRBJ2-5
CDR3 protein: CASSEVGRLQRGETQYF
CDR3 DNA: TGTGCCAGCAGTGAAGTGGGAAGACTACAACGCGGAGAGACCCAGTACTTC

clone size: many
V gene: TRBV4-3
CDR3 length: 16
D gene: -
J gene: TRBJ2-7
CDR3 protein: CASSQFSGTTQGEQYF
CDR3 DNA: TGCGCCAGCAGCCAATTCTCCGGGACTACACAGGGGGAGCAGTACTTC

clone size: few
V gene: TRBV19
CDR3 length: 14
D gene: -
J gene: TRBJ2-1
CDR3 protein: CASTQGRTYNEQFF
CDR3 DNA: TGTGCCAGTACTCAGGGGAGAACCTACAATGAGCAGTTCTTC